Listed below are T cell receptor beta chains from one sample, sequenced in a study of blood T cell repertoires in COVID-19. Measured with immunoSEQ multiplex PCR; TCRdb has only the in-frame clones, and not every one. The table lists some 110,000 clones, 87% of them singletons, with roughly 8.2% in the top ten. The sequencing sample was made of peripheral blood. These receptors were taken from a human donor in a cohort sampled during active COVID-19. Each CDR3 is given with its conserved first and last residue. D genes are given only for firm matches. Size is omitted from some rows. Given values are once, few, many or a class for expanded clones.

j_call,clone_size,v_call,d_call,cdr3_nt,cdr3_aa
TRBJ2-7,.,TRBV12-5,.,TGTGCTAGTGGCCCACTAACTGGAGAGCAGTACTTC,CASGPLTGEQYF
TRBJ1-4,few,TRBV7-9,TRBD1,TGTGCCAGCAGCTTAGACCGGGACAGGGTCCTAAAGAAACTGTTTTTT,CASSLDRDRVLKKLFF
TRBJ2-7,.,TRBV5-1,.,TGCGCCAGCAGCAAACGACAGGATGCCCACTACGAGCAGTACTTC,CASSKRQDAHYEQYF
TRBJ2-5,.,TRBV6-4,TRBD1,TGTGCCAGCAGTGCGGGGACAGGGGAGACCCAGTACTTC,CASSAGTGETQYF
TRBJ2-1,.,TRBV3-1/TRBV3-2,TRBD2,TGTGCCAGCAGCCAAGTCCTCACGGGAGGTTCGTACAATGAGCAGTTCTTC,CASSQVLTGGSYNEQFF
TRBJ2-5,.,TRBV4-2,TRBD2,TGTGCCAGCAGCCAAGATCTAGCGGGAGGGGGAGGCCAAGAGACCCAGTACTTC,CASSQDLAGGGGQETQYF
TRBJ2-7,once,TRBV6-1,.,TGTGCCAGCAGTGACAGCGCGTCCTACGAGCAGTACTTC,CASSDSASYEQYF
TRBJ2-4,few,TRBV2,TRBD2,TGTGCAACCTCCCCTGGACTAGCGAACATTCAGTACTTC,CATSPGLANIQYF
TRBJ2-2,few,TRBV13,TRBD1,TGTGCCAGCAGTCGAGCCTTTTCGGGACAGGGTAGCGGGGAGCTGTTTTTT,CASSRAFSGQGSGELFF
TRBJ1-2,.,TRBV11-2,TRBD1,TGTGCCAGCAGACCGACCGGGACAGGGGTCGGCTACACCTTC,CASRPTGTGVGYTF
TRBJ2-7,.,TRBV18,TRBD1,TGTGCCAGCTCACCCCGGGACAGGGGATCCGAGCAGTACTTC,CASSPRDRGSEQYF
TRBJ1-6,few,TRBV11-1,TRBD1,TGTGCCAGCAGCTCCTCAGGGGGCCTGGGATCACCCCTCCACTTT,CASSSSGGLGSPLHF
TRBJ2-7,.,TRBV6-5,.,TGTGCCAGCAGTTACGGGGGAGGAGGCCACGAGCAGTACTTC,CASSYGGGGHEQYF
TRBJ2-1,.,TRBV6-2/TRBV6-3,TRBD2,TGTGCCAGCAGCCCTGGCCCCAGCGGGAGGTCGAATGAGCAGTTCTTC,CASSPGPSGRSNEQFF
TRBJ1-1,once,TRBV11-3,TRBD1,TGTGCCAGCAGACCGACAGGGATGAACACTGAAGCTTTCTTT,CASRPTGMNTEAFF
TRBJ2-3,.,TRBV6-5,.,TGTGCCAGCAGTTACCATCCGACTAGTAAAACAGATACGCAGTATTTT,CASSYHPTSKTDTQYF
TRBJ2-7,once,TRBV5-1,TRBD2,TGCGCCAGCAGCTTGGCCTTCACTAGCGGATCCTACGAGCAGTACTTC,CASSLAFTSGSYEQYF
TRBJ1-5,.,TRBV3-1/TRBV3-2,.,TGTGCCAGCAGCCAAGATTTGGCCGGGGGTAGCCAGCCCCAGCATTTT,CASSQDLAGGSQPQHF
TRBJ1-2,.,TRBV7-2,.,TGTGCCAGCTCCTTTCTAGTAGGGCTGGAGGGAGATGGCTACACCTTC,CASSFLVGLEGDGYTF
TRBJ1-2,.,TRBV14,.,TGTGCCAGCAGCCCCAGGTATTCGGTGGTGGATGGCTACACCTTC,CASSPRYSVVDGYTF
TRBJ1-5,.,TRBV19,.,TGTGCCAGTTATATAACCAGGGGTTGTCAGCCCCAGCATTTT,CASYITRGCQPQHF
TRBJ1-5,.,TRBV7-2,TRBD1,TGTGCCAGCAGCTTCGACAGGGCGAATCAGCCCCAGCATTTT,CASSFDRANQPQHF
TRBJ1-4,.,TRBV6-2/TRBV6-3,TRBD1,TGTGCCAGCAGCCCTTCGGGACAGGGGAGAGCAACTAATGAAAAACTGTTTTTT,CASSPSGQGRATNEKLFF
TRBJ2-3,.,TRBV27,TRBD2,TGTGCCAGCAGTTTACACGGACTAGCGGGAGGCACGGGCACAGATACGCAGTATTTT,CASSLHGLAGGTGTDTQYF
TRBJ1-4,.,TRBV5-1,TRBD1,TGCGCCAGCAGCGCAGGACAGGCGACGCCAACAAAACTGTTTTTT,CASSAGQATPTKLFF
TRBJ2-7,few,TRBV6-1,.,TGTGCCAGCAGTGACCCCCTCCTAGGGGGGGAGCGGGAGCAGTACTTC,CASSDPLLGGEREQYF
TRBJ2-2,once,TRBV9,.,TGTGCCAGCAGCGCCCAGGGTCCGAGGAACACCGGGGAGCTGTTTTTT,CASSAQGPRNTGELFF
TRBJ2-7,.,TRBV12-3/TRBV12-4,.,TGTGCCAGCAGTTTAGCACCTAGCTCCGAGCAGTACTTC,CASSLAPSSEQYF
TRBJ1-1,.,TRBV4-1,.,TGCGCCAGCAGCCAAGATGGAGGGCTAGGCACTGAAGCTTTCTTT,CASSQDGGLGTEAFF
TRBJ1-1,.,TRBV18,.,TGTGCCACGCTCACAGCTCTCCAGGGGAACACTGAAGCTTTCTTT,CATLTALQGNTEAFF
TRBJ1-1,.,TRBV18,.,TGTGCCAGCTCACGCTTGGGCGTACCTGAAGCTTTCTTT,CASSRLGVPEAFF
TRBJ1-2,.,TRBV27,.,TGTGCCAGCAGTGCGACAGGTACGGGCAGCTATGGCTACACCTTC,CASSATGTGSYGYTF
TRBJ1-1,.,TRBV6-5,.,TGTGCCAGCAGTTACTCAGGGGTCTTGAACACTGAAGCTTTCTTT,CASSYSGVLNTEAFF
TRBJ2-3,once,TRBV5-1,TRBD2,TGCGCCAGCAGCTTGGAGCCTAGCGGCCATAGCACAGATACGCAGTATTTT,CASSLEPSGHSTDTQYF
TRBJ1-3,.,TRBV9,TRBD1,TGTGCCAGCAGCTTGCGGCGGACAGGGGAAGGGTCTGGAAACACCATATATTTT,CASSLRRTGEGSGNTIYF
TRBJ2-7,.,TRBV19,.,TGTGCCAGTGGGATACGGGGCTCCTACGAGCAGTACTTC,CASGIRGSYEQYF
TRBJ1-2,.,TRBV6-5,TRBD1,TGTGCCAACGGAGGGGACAGGGGAATCTATGGCTACACCTTC,CANGGDRGIYGYTF
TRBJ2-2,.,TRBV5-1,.,TGCGCCAGCAGTTGGGACTGGGACGGGGAGCTGTTTTTT,CASSWDWDGELFF
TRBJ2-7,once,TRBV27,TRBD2,TGTGCCAGCAGTATAAACGGACTAGCGAGAACGGAAGAGCAGTACTTC,CASSINGLARTEEQYF
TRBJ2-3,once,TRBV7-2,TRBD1,TGTGCCAGCAGCTTAGCCACAGGGGTGGATACGCAGTATTTT,CASSLATGVDTQYF
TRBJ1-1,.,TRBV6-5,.,TGTGCCAGCAGGGGGCTTGTAGGTGAAGCTTTCTTT,CASRGLVGEAFF
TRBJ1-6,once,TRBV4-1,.,TGCGCCAGCAGCCAAGAACAGCGGGGCTCCTATAATTCACCCCTCCACTTT,CASSQEQRGSYNSPLHF
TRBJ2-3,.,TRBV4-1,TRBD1,TGCGCCAGCAGCCACTATGACAGGGGGCTTTCAGATACGCAGTATTTT,CASSHYDRGLSDTQYF
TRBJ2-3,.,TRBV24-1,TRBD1,TGTGCCACCAGTGACCGGGACAGGGGGGCAGATACGCAGTATTTT,CATSDRDRGADTQYF
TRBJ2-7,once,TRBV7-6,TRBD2,TGTGCCAGCAGCTTGACTAGCGGAACCTACGAGCAGTACTTC,CASSLTSGTYEQYF
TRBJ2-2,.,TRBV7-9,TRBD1,TGTGCCAGCAGCCTGGACAGGGTGGCCGGGGAGCTGTTTTTT,CASSLDRVAGELFF